This T cell receptor beta chain was identified during a study of response to subunit inactivated influenza vaccine (dated by TCRdb to about 2018). For the wider study: Deep quantitative T cell receptor repertoire profiling was used in the study to track responses to a trivalent subunit inactivated influenza vaccine. General study outcomes and caveats: It was suggested by the authors that each seasonal influenza vaccination may recruit only a limited number of new T cells.

Regarding this clonotype: The antigen this receptor binds is unknown. Nothing much larger sits one base from this clone, and base qualities are not available.

Library prep was done by RT-PCR. The reads were generated on an Illumina HiSeq 2500. TCRdb trimmed the raw reads at Q25, called clones with MiXCR and kept productive beta chains. Identical CDR3 protein sequences are pooled into one entry, listed with their most common genes and DNA. This sample has about 700,000 distinct CDR3 sequences in its table, and approximately 14% of those were observed once. The top ten hold 6.5% to 8.5% of the sample. The CDR3 runs 16 amino acids, cysteine and phenylalanine included. The only DNA kept is the CDR3, 48 bases in frame from the first base. At the junction V is shortened by 5 bases and J by 0 bases; bases outside the gene matches: 6. CDR1 and CDR2, looked up from the germline V gene, are SNHLY and FYNNEI.

This receptor was taken from a man aged 50 to 60 who received an inactivated influenza vaccine. Donor details come from another sample of the same person, matched by shared clones. The receptor chain draws on TRBV2 and TRBJ1-5; 8 central bases correspond to TRBD1. Sequences were derived from PBMCs from blood, sampled 14 to 15 days before vaccination. For the CDR3, the sequence is CASSRQGRYSNQPQHF. The DNA is as follows: TGTGCCAGCAGTAGACAGGGGAGATATAGCAATCAGCCCCAGCATTTT.